These T cell receptor beta chains were read from a single sample in a study of cytomegalovirus exposure and HLA in healthy donors. Clones were read by immunoSEQ multiplex PCR, and TCRdb kept only the in-frame ones, dropping some. The data show about 120,000 clones, approximately 80% seen once. The sequencing input was PBMCs. Every receptor here comes from a human donor in good health. CDR3s include the opening cysteine and the closing phenylalanine or tryptophan. The D gene is left open where the match is weak. Expanded clones get a size class; other rows say once, few or many, or leave the size out.

size	V	J	D	DNA	CDR3
-	TRBV2	TRBJ1-5	TRBD1	TGTGCCAGCAGTGAAGGGGCAGGGGGTCAGCCCCAGCATTTT	CASSEGAGGQPQHF
-	TRBV9	TRBJ2-3	-	TGTGCCAGCAGCGTAGGTGATAGCGAGCGCACAGATACGCAGTATTTT	CASSVGDSERTDTQYF
-	TRBV4-1	TRBJ1-1	TRBD1	TGCGCCAGCAGCCAAGGACAGGGGAACACTGAAGCTTTCTTT	CASSQGQGNTEAFF
-	TRBV28	TRBJ2-2	-	TGTGCCAGCAGTTTTCAGGGGCGGGTCACCGGGGAGCTGTTTTTT	CASSFQGRVTGELFF
-	TRBV21-1	TRBJ2-5	-	TGTGCCAGCGTTATGTTGGGTTACGGGGACAGTGCCCGGGTGCCAACCCAAGAGACCCAGTACTTC	CASVMLGYGDSARVPTQETQYF
once	TRBV28	TRBJ1-5	TRBD1	TGTGCCAGCAGCGGGACAGGCGGGAACAATCAGCCCCAGCATTTT	CASSGTGGNNQPQHF
-	TRBV28	TRBJ1-2	-	TGTGCCAGCTCTGGGCCGTTGGCGTATGGCTACACCTTC	CASSGPLAYGYTF
once	TRBV7-3	TRBJ2-5	-	TGTGCCAGCAGCCCCCCGGGAGAGGCGCGGGGTCCGAAGTACTTC	CASSPPGEARGPKYF
-	TRBV4-1	TRBJ2-1	TRBD2	TGCGCCAGCAGCCCCTCTGCTAGCGGGAGGTGGGGGAATGAGCAGTTCTTC	CASSPSASGRWGNEQFF
-	TRBV28	TRBJ2-7	TRBD1	TGTGCCAGCAGTTTATTGGGACAGGGGGCGCATTACGAGCAGTACTTC	CASSLLGQGAHYEQYF
-	TRBV18	TRBJ2-1	TRBD2	TGTGCCAGCTCGCCTACCGGGACTAGCGGACCCAATGAGCAGTTCTTC	CASSPTGTSGPNEQFF